The sequence of this T cell receptor beta chain was determined in a study of read filtering for tumor transcriptome and immune sequencing. Study-level information: Revised staging placed under ten patients in R-ISS I, about 17 in II, 7 in III. Study-wide results and caveats: In IR-seq, single-read clonotypes were approximately 79% of clonotypes but around 3.4% of reads. Without single-read clonotypes, shared clonotype proportions correlated more between IR-seq and RNA-seq.

The CDR3 length is 15 residues. V gave up 3 bases and J gave up 2 bases, with 8 bases separating them. Looked up from germline, CDR1 is WNHNN and CDR2 is SYGVQD (reference sequence). Bone marrow was sampled from every patient at the time of active disease. This clonotype showed up many times. Its antigen is not identified. Molecular barcoded adaptors covering alpha/delta and beta/gamma chains were used on 400 to 450 ng RNA. TCRdb passed the reads through MiXCR, listing each CDR3 protein once. Here the sample spans about 39,000 distinct CDR3 sequences, 14% being singletons. The sequence came from a donor aged 40 or over with multiple myeloma. The V call is TRBV10-1, the J call TRBJ2-6, with D possibly called TRBD1 or TRBD2 (5 bases each). Material for sequencing was a population of CD138-negative cells sorted from bone marrow. The CDR3 nucleotides read TGCGCCAGCAGTGATGGGGGTACTGGGGCCAACGTCCTGACTTTC. Its translation: CASSDGGTGANVLTF.